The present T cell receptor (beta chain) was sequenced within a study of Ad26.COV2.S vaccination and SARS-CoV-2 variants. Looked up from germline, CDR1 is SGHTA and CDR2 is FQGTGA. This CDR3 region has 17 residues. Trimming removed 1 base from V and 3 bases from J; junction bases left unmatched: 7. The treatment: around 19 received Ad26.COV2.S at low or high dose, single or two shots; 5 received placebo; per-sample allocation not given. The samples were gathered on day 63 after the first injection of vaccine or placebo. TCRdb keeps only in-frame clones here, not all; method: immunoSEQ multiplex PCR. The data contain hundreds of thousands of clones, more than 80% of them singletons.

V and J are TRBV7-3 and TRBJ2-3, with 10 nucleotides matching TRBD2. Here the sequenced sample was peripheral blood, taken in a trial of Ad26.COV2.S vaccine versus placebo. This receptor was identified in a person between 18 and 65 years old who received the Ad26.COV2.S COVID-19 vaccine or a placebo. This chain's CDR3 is CASSLMSSSGGTDTQYF. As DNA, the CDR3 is TGTGCCAGCAGCTTAATGTCGTCTAGCGGGGGAACAGATACGCAGTATTTT. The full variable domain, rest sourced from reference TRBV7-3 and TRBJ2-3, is GAGVSQTPSNKVTEKGKYVELRCDPISGHTALYWYRQSLGQGPEFLIYFQGTGAADDSGLPNDRFFAVRPEGSVSTLKIQRTERGDSAVYLCASSLMSSSGGTDTQYFGPGTRLTVL.